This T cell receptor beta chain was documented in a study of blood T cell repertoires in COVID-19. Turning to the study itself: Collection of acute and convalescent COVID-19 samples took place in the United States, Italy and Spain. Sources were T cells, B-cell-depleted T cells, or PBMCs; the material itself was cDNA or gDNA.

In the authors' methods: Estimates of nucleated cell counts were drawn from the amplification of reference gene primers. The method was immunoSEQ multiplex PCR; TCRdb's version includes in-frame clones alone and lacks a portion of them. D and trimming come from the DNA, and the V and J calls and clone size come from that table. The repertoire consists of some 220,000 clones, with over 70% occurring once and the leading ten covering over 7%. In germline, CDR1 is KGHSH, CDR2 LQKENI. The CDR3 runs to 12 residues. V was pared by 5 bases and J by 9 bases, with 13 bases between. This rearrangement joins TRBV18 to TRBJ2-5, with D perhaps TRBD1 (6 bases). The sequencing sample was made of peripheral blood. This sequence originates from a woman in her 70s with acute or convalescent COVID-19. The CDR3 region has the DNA TGTGCCAGCTCAAACGGACAGTCGGCCCAGTACTTC. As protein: CASSNGQSAQYF.